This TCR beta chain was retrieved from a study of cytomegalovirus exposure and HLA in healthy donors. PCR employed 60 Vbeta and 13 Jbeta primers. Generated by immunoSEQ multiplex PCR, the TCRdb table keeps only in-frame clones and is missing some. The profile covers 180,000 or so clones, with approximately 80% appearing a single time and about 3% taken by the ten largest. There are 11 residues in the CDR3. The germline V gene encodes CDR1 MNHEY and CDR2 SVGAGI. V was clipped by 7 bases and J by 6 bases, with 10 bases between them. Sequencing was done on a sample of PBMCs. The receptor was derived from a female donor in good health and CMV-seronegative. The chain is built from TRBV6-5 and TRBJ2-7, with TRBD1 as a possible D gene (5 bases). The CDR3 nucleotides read TGTGCCAGCAATAAGGGGCTCGAGCAGTACTTC. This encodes CASNKGLEQYF.